This TCR beta chain was recorded in a study of T cell responses to AZD1222 COVID-19 vaccine. Study details: Second-dose recipients at about 4 or about 12 weeks were treated as one pooled group.

Study-wide results and caveats: Samples come after the peak T cell response, not at day 14. Donors were chiefly white British, with a greater number of females, and clonal diversity was perhaps underestimated. With dominance at 160-218 and 743-854, vaccine-associated CD4 TCRs spanned spike.

Sequencing was performed with immunoSEQ multiplex PCR; in TCRdb, only in-frame clones are kept and a portion is missing. The sample records some 120,000 clones, around 93% being singletons. As concerns this clone: Its antigen is still unknown.

In germline, CDR1 is SGHNT, CDR2 YENEEA. V lost 6 bases and J lost 5; bases outside the gene matches: 5. The CDR3 consists of 13 residues. The V call is TRBV11-3, the J call TRBJ1-1; 8 nucleotides match TRBD1. The receptor's source is an adult in good health. The sample in question was peripheral blood, obtained on day 0 of AZD1222 vaccination. CDR3 sequence: CASSLTGGTEAFF. DNA of the CDR3: TGTGCCAGCAGTCTAACAGGGGGGACTGAAGCTTTCTTT. Full variable domain (missing parts from reference TRBV11-3 and TRBJ1-1): EAGVVQSPRYKIIEKKQPVAFWCNPISGHNTLYWYLQNLGQGPELLIRYENEEAVDDSQLPKDRFSAERLKGVDSTLKIQPAELGDSAVYLCASSLTGGTEAFFGQGTRLTVV.